A selection of T cell receptor beta chains follows, all from one sample in a study of CD8+ T cells in alopecia areata. The repertoire was sequenced with immunoSEQ multiplex PCR; TCRdb's copy has only in-frame clones and lacks some. This sample has almost 250,000 clones, with roughly 69% found just once. Specimen: CD4+ T cells sorted from blood, collected at week 0. Receptor source: a human donor with alopecia areata. CDR3s include the opening cysteine and the closing phenylalanine or tryptophan. Fields, in order: J gene, V gene, CDR3 protein.

>TRBJ2-3|TRBV6-5
CASRGPGTDTQYF
>TRBJ1-2|TRBV6-5
CASSPKTAAGYGYTF
>TRBJ2-3|TRBV7-3
CASSFLGLTDTQYF
>TRBJ2-6|TRBV27
CASSSPQGTGASGANVLTF
>TRBJ2-5|TRBV25-1
CASSGVGVQETQYF
>TRBJ1-6|TRBV2
CAIQGTARNSPLHF
>TRBJ1-2|TRBV9
CASSGNGRFYGYTF
>TRBJ1-2|TRBV6-5
CASSYARVPLNYGYTF
>TRBJ1-2|TRBV29-1
CSAADRSGSISYTF
>TRBJ2-1|TRBV30
CACRTGYSYNEQFF
>TRBJ2-3|TRBV7-9
CASSLAGLAASTDTQYF
>TRBJ2-5|TRBV7-9
CAGQDQETQYF
>TRBJ2-7|TRBV27
CASRRGDGYEQYF
>TRBJ2-2|TRBV29-1
CSAEVAGGTGELFF
>TRBJ2-3|TRBV18
CASSGTGRTDTQYF
>TRBJ2-7|TRBV27
CASSSIGEGEQYF
>TRBJ2-2|TRBV18
CASSYTGELFF
>TRBJ2-6|TRBV4-2
CASSQGGASGANVLTF
>TRBJ2-5|TRBV11-2
CASSHPASGSETQYF
>TRBJ2-3|TRBV7-9
CASSPRATSDTQYF
>TRBJ2-4|TRBV25-1
CASSEYAAGGWHF
>TRBJ2-1|TRBV7-8
CASSYGRAGGEQFF
>TRBJ1-6|TRBV9
CASSVGQGKSPLHF
>TRBJ2-6|TRBV30
CAWSPGRAGANVLTF
>TRBJ1-5|TRBV5-6
CASSLERYSNQPQHF
>TRBJ2-1|TRBV14
CASSRLTSGLYKQFF
>TRBJ2-5|TRBV6-5
CASSSPPGVPQETQYF
>TRBJ1-2|TRBV30
CAWTQGAYGYTF
>TRBJ1-3|TRBV9
CASSPTGSGNTIYF
>TRBJ1-5|TRBV30
CAWSGPPSNQPQHF
>TRBJ1-6|TRBV7-2
CASSLRAGLSNSPLHF
>TRBJ2-1|TRBV29-1
CSVGTIYNEQFF
>TRBJ1-2|TRBV30
CACQTGYGYTF
>TRBJ2-3|TRBV6-1
CASIEAQGQSTRADTQYF
>TRBJ2-4|TRBV6-5
CASSGTGGSKNIQYF
>TRBJ2-1|TRBV6-1
CASGTRSYNEQFF